One TCR beta chain is described in this entry. The antigen is not known. The data were taken from a study of immune evolution from preneoplasia to lung adenocarcinoma. Study-wide results and caveats: Later-stage lesions seemingly showed higher T cell density and diversity than normal lung. From normal lung to invasive adenocarcinoma, top clone frequencies appeared to decrease. Highest clonality occurred in KRAS-mutant, not EGFR-mutant or double wild-type, nodules.

The method was immunoSEQ multiplex PCR; TCRdb's version includes in-frame clones alone and lacks a portion of them. The sample has roughly 4,800 clones, 80% to 90% seen once. After pathologic assessment, macro-dissection selected premalignant or tumor cells for extraction. CDR1 and CDR2 from the germline V gene are MDHEN and SYDVKM. V lost 8 bases and J lost 7; bases outside the gene matches: 17. This CDR3 spans 17 amino acids. This TCR derives from a person aged 70 to 79 with lung adenocarcinoma. Sequenced: FFPE atypical adenomatous hyperplasia tissue from the lung. Regarding subset: atypical adenomatous hyperplasia (AAH), lung preneoplasia. The rearrangement links TRBV28 to TRBJ2-1, with TRBD2 matching 10 bases. Written as DNA, the CDR3 is TGTGCCAGCTCACCAAGTTGGGGAGCGGGAGGGGGTAATGAGCAGTTCTTC. It yields the protein CASSPSWGAGGGNEQFF.